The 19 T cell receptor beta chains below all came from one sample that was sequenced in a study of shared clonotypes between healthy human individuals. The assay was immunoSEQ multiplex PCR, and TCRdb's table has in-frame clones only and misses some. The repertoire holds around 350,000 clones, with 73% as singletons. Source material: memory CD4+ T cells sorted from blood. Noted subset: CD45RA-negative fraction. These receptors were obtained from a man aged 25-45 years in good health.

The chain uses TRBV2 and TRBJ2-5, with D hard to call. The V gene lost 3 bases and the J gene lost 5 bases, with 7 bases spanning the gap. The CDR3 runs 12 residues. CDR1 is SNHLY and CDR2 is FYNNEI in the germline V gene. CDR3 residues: CASSDHAETQYF. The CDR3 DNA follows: TGTGCCAGCAGTGACCATGCGGAGACCCAGTACTTC.

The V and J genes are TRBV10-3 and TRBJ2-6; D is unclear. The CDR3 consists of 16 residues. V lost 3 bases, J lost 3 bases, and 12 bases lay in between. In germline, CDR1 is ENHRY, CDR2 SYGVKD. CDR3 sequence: CAISEVSRNGANVLTF. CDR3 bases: TGTGCCATCAGTGAAGTATCGCGAAATGGGGCCAACGTCCTGACTTTC.

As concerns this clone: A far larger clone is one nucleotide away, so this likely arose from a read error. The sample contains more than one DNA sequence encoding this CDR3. The CDR3 bases are TGCGCCAGCAGCTTTAGAGGCAGGACGAACACTGAAGCTTTCTTT. This gives the protein CASSFRGRTNTEAFF. The J gene is TRBJ1-1, the V gene TRBV5-1; no reliable D call. Trimming removed 2 bases from V and 1 base from J, with 12 bases in between. The CDR3 loop spans 15 amino acids. CDR1 and CDR2 from the germline V gene are SGHRS and YFSETQ.

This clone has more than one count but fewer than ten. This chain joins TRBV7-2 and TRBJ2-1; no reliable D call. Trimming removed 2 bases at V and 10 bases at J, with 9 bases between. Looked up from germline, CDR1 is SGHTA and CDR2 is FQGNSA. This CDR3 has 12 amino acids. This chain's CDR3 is CASSLYGSEQFF. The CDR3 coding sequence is TGTGCCAGCAGCTTATATGGCTCAGAGCAGTTCTTC.

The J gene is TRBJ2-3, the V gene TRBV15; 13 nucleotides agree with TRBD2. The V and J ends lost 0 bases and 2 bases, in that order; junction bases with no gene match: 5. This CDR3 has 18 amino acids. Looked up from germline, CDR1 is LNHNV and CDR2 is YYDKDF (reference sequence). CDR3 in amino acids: CATSRDLGLAGSTDTQYF. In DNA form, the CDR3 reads TGTGCCACCAGCAGAGATCTGGGACTAGCGGGATCCACAGATACGCAGTATTTT.

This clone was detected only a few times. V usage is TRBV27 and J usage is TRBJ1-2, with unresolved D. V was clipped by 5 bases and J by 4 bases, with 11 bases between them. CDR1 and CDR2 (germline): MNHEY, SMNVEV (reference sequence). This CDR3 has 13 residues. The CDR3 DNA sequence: TGTGCCAGCAGTCCCCGAACACTCTATGGCTACACCTTC. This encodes CASSPRTLYGYTF.

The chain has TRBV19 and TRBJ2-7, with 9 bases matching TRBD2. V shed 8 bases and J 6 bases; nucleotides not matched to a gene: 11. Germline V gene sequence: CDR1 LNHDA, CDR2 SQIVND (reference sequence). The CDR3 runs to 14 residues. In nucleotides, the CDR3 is TGTGCCAGTTCCCGCGGGGGGGAGCGAGGCGAGCAGTACTTC. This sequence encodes CASSRGGERGEQYF.

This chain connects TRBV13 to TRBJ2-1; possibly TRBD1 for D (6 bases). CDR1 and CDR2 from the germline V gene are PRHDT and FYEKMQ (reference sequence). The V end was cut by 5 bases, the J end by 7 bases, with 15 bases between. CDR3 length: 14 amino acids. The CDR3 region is CASSPPPQGNEQFF. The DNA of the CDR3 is TGTGCCAGCAGCCCCCCTCCTCAGGGGAATGAGCAGTTCTTC.

The CDR3 DNA sequence: TGTGCCAGCAGGGAAAGCAGGAACATTCAGTACTTC. Protein sequence: CASRESRNIQYF. The V call is TRBV2, the J call TRBJ2-4; no definite D call. The V gene lost 6 bases and the J gene lost 7 bases, with 10 bases spanning the gap. The germline V gene encodes CDR1 SNHLY and CDR2 FYNNEI. CDR3 length equals 12 residues.

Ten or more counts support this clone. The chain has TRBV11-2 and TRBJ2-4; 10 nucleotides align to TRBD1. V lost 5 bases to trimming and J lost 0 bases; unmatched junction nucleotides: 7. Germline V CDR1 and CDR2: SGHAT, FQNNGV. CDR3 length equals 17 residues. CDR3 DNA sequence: TGTGCCAGCAGCGCAAGGACAGGGGGGGTAGCCAAAAACATTCAGTACTTC. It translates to CASSARTGGVAKNIQYF.

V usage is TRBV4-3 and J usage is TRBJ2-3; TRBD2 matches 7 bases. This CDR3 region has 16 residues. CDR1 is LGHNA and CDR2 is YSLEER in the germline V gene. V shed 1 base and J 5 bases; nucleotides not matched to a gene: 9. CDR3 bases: TGCGCCAGCAGCCAAGGTGGGCGCGGGGAGGGAGATACGCAGTATTTT. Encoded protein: CASSQGGRGEGDTQYF.

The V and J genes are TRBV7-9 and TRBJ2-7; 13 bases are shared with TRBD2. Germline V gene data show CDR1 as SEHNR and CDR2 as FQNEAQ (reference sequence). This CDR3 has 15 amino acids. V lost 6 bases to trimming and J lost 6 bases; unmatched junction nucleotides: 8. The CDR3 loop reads CASSSTSGRAGEQYF. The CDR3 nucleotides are TGTGCCAGCAGTTCTACTAGCGGGAGGGCCGGCGAGCAGTACTTC.

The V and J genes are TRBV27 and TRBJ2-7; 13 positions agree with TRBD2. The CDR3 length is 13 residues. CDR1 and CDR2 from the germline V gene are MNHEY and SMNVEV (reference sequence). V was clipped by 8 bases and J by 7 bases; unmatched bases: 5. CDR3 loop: CASRTSGRREQYF. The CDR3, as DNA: TGTGCCAGCCGGACTAGCGGGAGAAGAGAGCAGTACTTC.

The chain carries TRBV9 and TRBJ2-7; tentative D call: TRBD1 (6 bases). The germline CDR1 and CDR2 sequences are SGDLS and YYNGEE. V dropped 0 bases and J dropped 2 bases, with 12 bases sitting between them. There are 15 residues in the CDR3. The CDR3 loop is CASSVAIDRTYEQYF. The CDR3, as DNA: TGTGCCAGCAGCGTAGCTATTGACAGGACCTACGAGCAGTACTTC.

The CDR3 nucleotides read TGTGCCAGTAGTATTTACGGGGGCGCCTCCTCTGAAGCTTTCTTT. Translating it yields CASSIYGGASSEAFF. V usage is TRBV19 and J usage is TRBJ1-1, with D possibly being TRBD1 (6 bases). The CDR3 has 15 residues. The V end was cut by 3 bases, the J end by 6 bases, with 17 bases between. Per germline, CDR1 LNHDA and CDR2 SQIVND (reference sequence).

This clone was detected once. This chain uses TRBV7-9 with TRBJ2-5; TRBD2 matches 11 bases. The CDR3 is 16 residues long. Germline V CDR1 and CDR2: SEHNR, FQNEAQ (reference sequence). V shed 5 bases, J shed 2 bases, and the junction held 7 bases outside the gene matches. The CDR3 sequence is CASSPGLAGRQETQYF. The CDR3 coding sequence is TGTGCCAGCAGCCCAGGACTAGCGGGCCGACAAGAGACCCAGTACTTC.

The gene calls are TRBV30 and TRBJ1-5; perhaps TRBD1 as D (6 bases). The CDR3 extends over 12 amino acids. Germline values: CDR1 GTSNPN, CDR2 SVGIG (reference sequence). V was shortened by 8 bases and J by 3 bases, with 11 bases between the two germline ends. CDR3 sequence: CAGGQSNQPQHF. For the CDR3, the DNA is TGTGCCGGGGGGCAGTCCAATCAGCCCCAGCATTTT.

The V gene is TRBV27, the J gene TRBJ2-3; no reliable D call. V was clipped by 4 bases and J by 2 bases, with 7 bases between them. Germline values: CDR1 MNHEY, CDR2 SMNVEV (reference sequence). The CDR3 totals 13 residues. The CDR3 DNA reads TGTGCCAGCAGTTCTCGCTTCACAGATACGCAGTATTTT. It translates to CASSSRFTDTQYF.

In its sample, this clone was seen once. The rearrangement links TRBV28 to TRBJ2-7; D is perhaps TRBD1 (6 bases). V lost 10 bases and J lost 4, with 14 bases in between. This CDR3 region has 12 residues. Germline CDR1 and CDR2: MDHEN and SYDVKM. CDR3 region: CAITGQSYEQYF. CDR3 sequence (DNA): TGTGCCATCACGGGACAAAGTTACGAGCAGTACTTC.